The rows below give T cell receptor beta chains drawn from one sample of a study of T cells in Graves' hyperthyroidism and ophthalmopathy. Using its own MiXCR run on the multiplex PCR reads, TCRdb lists one record per CDR3 protein. The data contain under 400,000 distinct CDR3 sequences, approximately 14% of them singletons. The sample comprised blood. The receptors were gathered from a woman between 55 and 75 years old with Graves' ophthalmopathy. Both conserved end residues are part of each CDR3. The D gene is left open where the match is weak. Clone sizes are given selectively: once, few, many, or a class where the clone is expanded.

abundance: NA
j_gene: TRBJ1-1
v_gene: TRBV6-1
d_gene: NA
CDR3nt: TGTGCCAGCAGTGAACTACCCGGGGGGGGGAACACTGAAGCTTTCTTT
CDR3aa: CASSELPGGGNTEAFF

abundance: NA
j_gene: TRBJ1-6
v_gene: TRBV14
d_gene: TRBD1
CDR3nt: TGTGCCAGCAGCCAAGAAGGCAGGGGGCGAACACCCCTCCACTTT
CDR3aa: CASSQEGRGRTPLHF

abundance: NA
j_gene: TRBJ2-7
v_gene: TRBV20-1
d_gene: NA
CDR3nt: TGCAGTGCTAGAGACAGGGCCGACGAGCAGTACTTC
CDR3aa: CSARDRADEQYF

abundance: NA
j_gene: TRBJ2-1
v_gene: TRBV19
d_gene: TRBD1
CDR3nt: TGTGCCAGTAGACCGCCAGGGGGCGTCTACAATGAGCAGTTCTTC
CDR3aa: CASRPPGGVYNEQFF

abundance: many
j_gene: TRBJ2-7
v_gene: TRBV12-3/TRBV12-4
d_gene: TRBD1
CDR3nt: TGTGCCAGCAGTTTGCGGCAGGGGGACTACGAGCAGTACTTC
CDR3aa: CASSLRQGDYEQYF

abundance: many
j_gene: TRBJ2-3
v_gene: TRBV18
d_gene: TRBD1
CDR3nt: TGTGCCAGCTCGCGCGACAGGGGGCGCACAGATACGCAGTATTTT
CDR3aa: CASSRDRGRTDTQYF

abundance: many
j_gene: TRBJ2-3
v_gene: TRBV12-3/TRBV12-4
d_gene: NA
CDR3nt: TGTGCCAGCAGTTTAGAACAGGGAAGAGCAGATACGCAGTATTTT
CDR3aa: CASSLEQGRADTQYF

abundance: many
j_gene: TRBJ2-2
v_gene: TRBV19
d_gene: NA
CDR3nt: TGTGCCAGTAGCGGGGACACGAACACCGGGGAGCTGTTTTTT
CDR3aa: CASSGDTNTGELFF

abundance: many
j_gene: TRBJ2-1
v_gene: TRBV20-1
d_gene: TRBD2
CDR3nt: TGCAGTGCCCAGTGGGGGGGAGCGAACTACAATGAGCAGTTCTTC
CDR3aa: CSAQWGGANYNEQFF

abundance: many
j_gene: TRBJ2-3
v_gene: TRBV4-2
d_gene: NA
CDR3nt: TGTGCCAGCAGCCAAGCGGGAGAGAGCACAGATACGCAGTATTTT
CDR3aa: CASSQAGESTDTQYF

abundance: NA
j_gene: TRBJ2-4
v_gene: TRBV10-2
d_gene: NA
CDR3nt: TGCGCCAGCAGTGCCAGATTAGCCAAAAACATTCAGTACTTC
CDR3aa: CASSARLAKNIQYF

abundance: NA
j_gene: TRBJ2-6
v_gene: TRBV6-1
d_gene: TRBD1
CDR3nt: TGTGCCAGCACCGGACAGGGGGAGGCTGGGGCCAACGTCCTGACTTTC
CDR3aa: CASTGQGEAGANVLTF

abundance: few
j_gene: TRBJ2-1
v_gene: TRBV18
d_gene: TRBD2
CDR3nt: TGTGCCAGCTCACCAATGCGGGGGAGTGAGCAGTTCTTC
CDR3aa: CASSPMRGSEQFF

abundance: many
j_gene: TRBJ2-3
v_gene: TRBV5-5
d_gene: NA
CDR3nt: TGTGCCAGCAGCGTCGACCCCCGGGCCACAGATACGCAGTATTTT
CDR3aa: CASSVDPRATDTQYF

abundance: NA
j_gene: TRBJ2-7
v_gene: TRBV7-8
d_gene: TRBD2
CDR3nt: TGTGCCAGCAGCTTATTGTCTAGCGGGAGTTACTACGAGCAGTACTTC
CDR3aa: CASSLLSSGSYYEQYF

abundance: many
j_gene: TRBJ2-5
v_gene: TRBV20-1
d_gene: TRBD2
CDR3nt: TGCAGTGCTAGTGACCCGGACGGGAGGGCCGTGGAGACCCAGTACTTC
CDR3aa: CSASDPDGRAVETQYF

abundance: many
j_gene: TRBJ2-1
v_gene: TRBV30
d_gene: TRBD1
CDR3nt: TGTGCCTGGACGGACAGGAGTTCCTACAATGAGCAGTTCTTC
CDR3aa: CAWTDRSSYNEQFF

abundance: few
j_gene: TRBJ2-2
v_gene: TRBV19
d_gene: TRBD1
CDR3nt: TGTGCCAGTATTCCCCGGACAGGGAACACCGGGGAGCTGTTTTTT
CDR3aa: CASIPRTGNTGELFF

abundance: many
j_gene: TRBJ1-5
v_gene: TRBV12-3/TRBV12-4
d_gene: NA
CDR3nt: TGTGCCAGCAGTTCGGGCAGACTATTGGATCAGCCCCAGCATTTT
CDR3aa: CASSSGRLLDQPQHF

abundance: many
j_gene: TRBJ2-7
v_gene: TRBV5-1
d_gene: TRBD2
CDR3nt: TGCGCCAGCAGCTTGGCACCCGGGACTAGCGCATACGAGCAGTACTTC
CDR3aa: CASSLAPGTSAYEQYF

abundance: many
j_gene: TRBJ1-6
v_gene: TRBV20-1
d_gene: TRBD1
CDR3nt: TGCAGTGCGCCCTCCTACCGGACAGGATATAATTCACCCCTCCACTTT
CDR3aa: CSAPSYRTGYNSPLHF

abundance: few
j_gene: TRBJ2-3
v_gene: TRBV7-3
d_gene: NA
CDR3nt: TGTGCCAGCAGCTTAGATCCCCCCTGCGGCACAGATACGCAGTATTTT
CDR3aa: CASSLDPPCGTDTQYF

abundance: NA
j_gene: TRBJ1-3
v_gene: TRBV7-9
d_gene: NA
CDR3nt: TGTGCCAGCAGCTTCGGGGACACCGCCTCTGAAAACACCATATATTTT
CDR3aa: CASSFGDTASENTIYF

abundance: many
j_gene: TRBJ2-7
v_gene: TRBV5-1
d_gene: NA
CDR3nt: TGCGCCAGCAGCCTCGGGGACGGTCTCGAGCAGTACTTC
CDR3aa: CASSLGDGLEQYF

abundance: many
j_gene: TRBJ1-1
v_gene: TRBV12-3/TRBV12-4
d_gene: NA
CDR3nt: TGTGCCAGCAGTTTCTGGGGGAATGAAGCTTTCTTT
CDR3aa: CASSFWGNEAFF

abundance: NA
j_gene: TRBJ2-5
v_gene: TRBV28
d_gene: NA
CDR3nt: TGTGCCAGCACCCTCCCTGGCAGGGGACAAGAGACCCAGTACTTC
CDR3aa: CASTLPGRGQETQYF

abundance: few
j_gene: TRBJ2-1
v_gene: TRBV28
d_gene: TRBD2
CDR3nt: TGTGCCAGCAGAACAGGGGCGGGTAGCGGGAGGTATAATGAGCAGTTCTTC
CDR3aa: CASRTGAGSGRYNEQFF

abundance: many
j_gene: TRBJ2-1
v_gene: TRBV28
d_gene: TRBD2
CDR3nt: TGTGCCAGCAGTTTATTCGGACTAGCGGGAGATGGGAATGAGCAGTTCTTC
CDR3aa: CASSLFGLAGDGNEQFF

abundance: few
j_gene: TRBJ2-5
v_gene: TRBV20-1
d_gene: NA
CDR3nt: TGCAGTGCCTTCAGGCGGGAATGGCCTCAAGAGACCCAGTACTTC
CDR3aa: CSAFRREWPQETQYF

abundance: few
j_gene: TRBJ1-4
v_gene: TRBV6-1
d_gene: TRBD1
CDR3nt: TGTGCCAGCAGTGAAGCGACAGGGGCGAATGAAAAACTGTTTTTT
CDR3aa: CASSEATGANEKLFF

abundance: few
j_gene: TRBJ2-5
v_gene: TRBV6-1
d_gene: NA
CDR3nt: TGTGCCAGCAGTTTACCCCCGGGGTTCCCGGAGGAGGAGACCCAGTACTTC
CDR3aa: CASSLPPGFPEEETQYF

abundance: many
j_gene: TRBJ1-1
v_gene: TRBV18
d_gene: NA
CDR3nt: TGTGCCAGCTCACCAACGGGGGGCGTAAACACTGAAGCTTTCTTT
CDR3aa: CASSPTGGVNTEAFF

abundance: few
j_gene: TRBJ2-1
v_gene: TRBV20-1
d_gene: NA
CDR3nt: TGCAGTGCTAGAGACCGGGCATTTTGGAATGAGCAGTTCTTC
CDR3aa: CSARDRAFWNEQFF

abundance: few
j_gene: TRBJ1-1
v_gene: TRBV7-9
d_gene: TRBD1
CDR3nt: TGTGCCAGCAGCCCGGGGGGACAGGCTATGAACACTGAAGCTTTCTTT
CDR3aa: CASSPGGQAMNTEAFF

abundance: many
j_gene: TRBJ2-7
v_gene: TRBV28
d_gene: NA
CDR3nt: TGTGCCAGCAGATTACCGGGAGCCGGACGTGGCGAGCAGTACTTC
CDR3aa: CASRLPGAGRGEQYF